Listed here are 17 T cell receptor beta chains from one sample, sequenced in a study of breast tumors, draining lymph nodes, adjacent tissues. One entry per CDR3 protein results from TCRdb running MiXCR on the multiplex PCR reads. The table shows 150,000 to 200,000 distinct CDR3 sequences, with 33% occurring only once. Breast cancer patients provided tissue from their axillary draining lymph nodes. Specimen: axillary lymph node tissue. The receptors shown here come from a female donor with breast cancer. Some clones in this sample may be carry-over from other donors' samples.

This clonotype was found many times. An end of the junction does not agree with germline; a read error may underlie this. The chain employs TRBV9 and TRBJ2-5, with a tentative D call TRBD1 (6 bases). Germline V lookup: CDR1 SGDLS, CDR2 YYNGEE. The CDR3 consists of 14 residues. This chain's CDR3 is CASSGGGNQETQSF. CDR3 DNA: TGTGCCAGCAGCGGAGGGGGTAACCAAGAGACCCAGTCCTTC.

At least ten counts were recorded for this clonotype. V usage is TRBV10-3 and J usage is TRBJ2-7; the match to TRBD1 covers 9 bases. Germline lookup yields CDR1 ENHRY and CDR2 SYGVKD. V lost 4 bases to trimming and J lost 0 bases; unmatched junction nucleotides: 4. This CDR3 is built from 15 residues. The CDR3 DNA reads TGTGCCATCAGTGCCCAGGGACAGGGCTCCTACGAGCAGTACTTC. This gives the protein CAISAQGQGSYEQYF.

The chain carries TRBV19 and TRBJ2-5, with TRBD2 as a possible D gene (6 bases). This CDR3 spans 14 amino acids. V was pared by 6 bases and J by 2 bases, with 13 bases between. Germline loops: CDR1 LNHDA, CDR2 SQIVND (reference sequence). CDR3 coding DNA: TGTGCCAGTAGCCTGCGGGGAATTCAAGAGACCCAGTACTTC. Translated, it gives CASSLRGIQETQYF.

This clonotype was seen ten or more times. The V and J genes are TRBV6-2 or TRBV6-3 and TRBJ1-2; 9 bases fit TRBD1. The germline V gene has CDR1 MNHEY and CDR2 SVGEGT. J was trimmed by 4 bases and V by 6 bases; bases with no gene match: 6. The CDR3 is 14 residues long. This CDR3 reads CASRGQGESYGYTF. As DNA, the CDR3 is TGTGCCAGCAGGGGACAGGGAGAGTCCTATGGCTACACCTTC.

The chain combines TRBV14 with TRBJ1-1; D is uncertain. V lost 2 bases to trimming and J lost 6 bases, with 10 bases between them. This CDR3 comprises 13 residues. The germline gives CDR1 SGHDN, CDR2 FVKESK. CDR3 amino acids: CASSQPGRSEAFF. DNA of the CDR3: TGTGCCAGCAGCCAACCCGGACGATCTGAAGCTTTCTTT.

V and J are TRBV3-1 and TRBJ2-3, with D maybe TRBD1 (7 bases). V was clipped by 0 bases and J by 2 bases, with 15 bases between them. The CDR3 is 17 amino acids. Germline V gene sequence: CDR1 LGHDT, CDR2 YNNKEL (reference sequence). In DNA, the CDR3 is TGTGCCAGCAGCCAAGATCTCAGGGGGGTAGTCACAGATACGCAGTATTTT. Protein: CASSQDLRGVVTDTQYF.

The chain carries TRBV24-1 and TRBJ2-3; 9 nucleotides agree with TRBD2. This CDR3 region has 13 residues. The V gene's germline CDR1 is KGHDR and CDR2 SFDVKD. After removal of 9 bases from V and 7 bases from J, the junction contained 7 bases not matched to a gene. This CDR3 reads CATRRGGGNTQYF. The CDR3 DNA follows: TGTGCCACCCGGCGGGGGGGCGGAAATACGCAGTATTTT.

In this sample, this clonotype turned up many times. Here the CDR3 reads CASSPGGTTNTGELFF. CDR3 coding DNA: TGCGCCAGCAGTCCCGGGGGGACTACGAACACCGGGGAGCTGTTTTTT. V usage is TRBV4-1 and J usage is TRBJ2-2; 7 bases are shared with TRBD2. Trimming removed 6 bases from V and 0 bases from J; junction bases left unmatched: 7. The germline CDR1 and CDR2 sequences are MGHRA and YSYEKL. The CDR3 consists of 16 residues.

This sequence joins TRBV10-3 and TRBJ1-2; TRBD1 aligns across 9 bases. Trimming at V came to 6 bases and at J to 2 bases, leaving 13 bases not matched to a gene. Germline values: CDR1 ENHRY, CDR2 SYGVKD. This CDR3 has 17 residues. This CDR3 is CAISLKQTGGLNYGYTF. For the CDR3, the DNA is TGTGCCATCAGCCTAAAACAGACAGGGGGACTAAACTATGGCTACACCTTC.

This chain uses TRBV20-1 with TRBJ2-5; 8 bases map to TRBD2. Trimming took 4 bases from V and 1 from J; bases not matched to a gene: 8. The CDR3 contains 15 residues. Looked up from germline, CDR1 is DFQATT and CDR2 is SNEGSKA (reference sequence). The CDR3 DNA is TGCAGTGCTACTAAAGGTAGCGGGACCCAAGAGACCCAGTACTTC. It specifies CSATKGSGTQETQYF.

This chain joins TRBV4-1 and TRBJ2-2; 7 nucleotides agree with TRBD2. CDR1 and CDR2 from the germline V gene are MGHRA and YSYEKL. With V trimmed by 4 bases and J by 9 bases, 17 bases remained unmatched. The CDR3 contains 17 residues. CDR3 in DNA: TGCGCCAGCAGCCCAGAACGCTCGGGGAGGGTCAACCGGGAGCTGTTTTTT. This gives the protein CASSPERSGRVNRELFF.

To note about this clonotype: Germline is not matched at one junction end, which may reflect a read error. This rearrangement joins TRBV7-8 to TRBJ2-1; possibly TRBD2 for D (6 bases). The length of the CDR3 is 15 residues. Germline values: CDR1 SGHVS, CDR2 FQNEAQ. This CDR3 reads CASSLRGRTSNERFF. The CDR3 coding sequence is TGTGCCAGCAGCTTACGAGGGAGGACAAGCAATGAGCGGTTCTTC.

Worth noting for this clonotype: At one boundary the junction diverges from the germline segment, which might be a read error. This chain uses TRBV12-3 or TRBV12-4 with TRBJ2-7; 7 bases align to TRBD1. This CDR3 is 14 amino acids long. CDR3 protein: CASSFGAGGYGQYF. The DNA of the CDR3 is TGTGCCAGCAGTTTTGGGGCAGGGGGTTACGGGCAGTACTTC.

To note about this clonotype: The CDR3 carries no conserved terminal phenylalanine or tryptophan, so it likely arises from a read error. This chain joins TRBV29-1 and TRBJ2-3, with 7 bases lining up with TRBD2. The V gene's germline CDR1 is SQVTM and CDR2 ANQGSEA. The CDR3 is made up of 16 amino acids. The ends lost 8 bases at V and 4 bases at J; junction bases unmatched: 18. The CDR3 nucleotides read TGCAGCATCCGCACCCCTCTGCTAGCGGCACCAGATACGCAGTATTCT. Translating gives CSIRTPLLAAPDTQYS.

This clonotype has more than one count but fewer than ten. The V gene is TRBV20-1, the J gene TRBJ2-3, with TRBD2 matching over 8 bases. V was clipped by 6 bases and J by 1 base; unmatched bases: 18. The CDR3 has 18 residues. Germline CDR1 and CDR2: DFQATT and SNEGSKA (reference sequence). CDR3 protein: CSARGGLREARGTDTQYF. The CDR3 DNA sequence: TGCAGTGCCCGGGGGGGGTTGCGGGAGGCCCGGGGCACAGATACGCAGTATTTT.

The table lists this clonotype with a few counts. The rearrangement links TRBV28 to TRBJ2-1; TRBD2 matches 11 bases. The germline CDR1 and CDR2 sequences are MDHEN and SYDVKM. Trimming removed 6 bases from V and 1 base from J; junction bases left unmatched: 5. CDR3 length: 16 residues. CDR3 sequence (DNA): TGTGCCAGCAGCCTGACTAGCGGGGATTCCTACAATGAGCAGTTCTTC. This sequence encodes CASSLTSGDSYNEQFF.

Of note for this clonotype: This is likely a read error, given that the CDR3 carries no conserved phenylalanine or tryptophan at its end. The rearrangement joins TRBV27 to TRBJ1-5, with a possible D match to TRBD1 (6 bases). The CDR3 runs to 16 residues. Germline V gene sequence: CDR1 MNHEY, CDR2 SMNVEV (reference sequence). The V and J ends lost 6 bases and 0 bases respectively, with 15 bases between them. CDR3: CASSWTGGVSNQPQHL. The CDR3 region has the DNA TGTGCCAGCAGCTGGACCGGGGGCGTTAGCAATCAGCCCCAGCATCTT.